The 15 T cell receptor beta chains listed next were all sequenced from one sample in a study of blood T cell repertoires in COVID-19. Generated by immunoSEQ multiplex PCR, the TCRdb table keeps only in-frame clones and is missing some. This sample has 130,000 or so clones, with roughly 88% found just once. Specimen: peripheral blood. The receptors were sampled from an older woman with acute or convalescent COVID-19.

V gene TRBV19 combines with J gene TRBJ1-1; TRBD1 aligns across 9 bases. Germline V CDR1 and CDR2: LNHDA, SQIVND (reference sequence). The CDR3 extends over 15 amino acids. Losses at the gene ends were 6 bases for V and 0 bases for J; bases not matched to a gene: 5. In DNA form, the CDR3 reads TGTGCCAGTAGCCCCCGGGACAGGGTGAACACTGAAGCTTTCTTT. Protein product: CASSPRDRVNTEAFF.

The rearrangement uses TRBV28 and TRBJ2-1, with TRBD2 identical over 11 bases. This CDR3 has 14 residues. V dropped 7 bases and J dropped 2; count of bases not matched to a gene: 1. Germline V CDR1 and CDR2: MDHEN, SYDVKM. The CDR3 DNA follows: TGTGCCAGCAAACTAGCGGGAGCCTACAATGAGCAGTTCTTC. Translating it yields CASKLAGAYNEQFF.

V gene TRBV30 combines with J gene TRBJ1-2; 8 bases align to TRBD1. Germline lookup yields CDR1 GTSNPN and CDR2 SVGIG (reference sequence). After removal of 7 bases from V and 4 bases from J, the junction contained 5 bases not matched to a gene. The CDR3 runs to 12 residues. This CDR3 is CAYRTGSYGYTF. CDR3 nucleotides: TGTGCCTACCGGACAGGGAGCTATGGCTACACCTTC.

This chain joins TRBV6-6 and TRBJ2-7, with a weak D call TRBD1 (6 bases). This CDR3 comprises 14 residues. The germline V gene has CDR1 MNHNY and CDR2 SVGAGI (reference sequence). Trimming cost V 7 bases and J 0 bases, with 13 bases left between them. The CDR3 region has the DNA TGTGCCAGCACCTTGACAGGAGTCTCCTACGAGCAGTACTTC. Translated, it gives CASTLTGVSYEQYF.

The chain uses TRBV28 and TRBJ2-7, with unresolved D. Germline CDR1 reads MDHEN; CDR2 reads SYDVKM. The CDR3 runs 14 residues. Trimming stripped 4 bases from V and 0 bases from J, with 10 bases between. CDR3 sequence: CASSSQPRSYEQYF. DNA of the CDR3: TGTGCCAGCAGTTCACAGCCCCGCTCCTACGAGCAGTACTTC.

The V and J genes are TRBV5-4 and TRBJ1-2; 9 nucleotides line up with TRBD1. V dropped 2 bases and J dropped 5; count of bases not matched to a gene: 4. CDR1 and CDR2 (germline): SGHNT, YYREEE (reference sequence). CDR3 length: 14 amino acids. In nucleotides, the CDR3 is TGTGCCAGCAGCTTTCGAGACAGGGGGTATGGCTACACCTTC. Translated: CASSFRDRGYGYTF.

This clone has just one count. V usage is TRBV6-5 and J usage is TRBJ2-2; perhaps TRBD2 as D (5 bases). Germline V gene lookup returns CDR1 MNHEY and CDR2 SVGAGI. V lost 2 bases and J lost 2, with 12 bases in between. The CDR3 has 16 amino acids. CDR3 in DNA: TGTGCCAGCAGTTACGTCGGGGTCAGAAACACCGGGGAGCTGTTTTTT. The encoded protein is CASSYVGVRNTGELFF.

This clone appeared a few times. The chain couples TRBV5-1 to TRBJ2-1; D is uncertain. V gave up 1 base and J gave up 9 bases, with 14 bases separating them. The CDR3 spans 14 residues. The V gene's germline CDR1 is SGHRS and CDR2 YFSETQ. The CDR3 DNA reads TGCGCCAGCAGCTTGTTCGTCTCTGAGGCTGAGCAGTTCTTC. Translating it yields CASSLFVSEAEQFF.

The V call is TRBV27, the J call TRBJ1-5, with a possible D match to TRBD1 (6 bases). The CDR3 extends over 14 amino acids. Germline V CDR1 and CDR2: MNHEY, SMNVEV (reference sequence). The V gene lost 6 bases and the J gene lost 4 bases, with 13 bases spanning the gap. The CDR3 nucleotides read TGTGCCAGCAGCCTGGAGCAGGGGAATCAGCCCCAGCATTTT. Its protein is CASSLEQGNQPQHF.

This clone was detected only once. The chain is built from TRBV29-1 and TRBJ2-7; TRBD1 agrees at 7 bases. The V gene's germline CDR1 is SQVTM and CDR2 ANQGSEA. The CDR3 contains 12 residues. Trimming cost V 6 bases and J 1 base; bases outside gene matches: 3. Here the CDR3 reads CSVQTGSYEQYF. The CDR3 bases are TGCAGCGTGCAGACAGGGTCCTACGAGCAGTACTTC.

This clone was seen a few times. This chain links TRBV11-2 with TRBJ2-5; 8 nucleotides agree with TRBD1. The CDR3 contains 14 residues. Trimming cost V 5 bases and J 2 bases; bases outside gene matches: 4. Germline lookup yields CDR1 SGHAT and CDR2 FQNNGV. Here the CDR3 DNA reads TGTGCCAGCAGCCAAAGACAGGGGCAAGAGACCCAGTACTTC. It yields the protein CASSQRQGQETQYF.

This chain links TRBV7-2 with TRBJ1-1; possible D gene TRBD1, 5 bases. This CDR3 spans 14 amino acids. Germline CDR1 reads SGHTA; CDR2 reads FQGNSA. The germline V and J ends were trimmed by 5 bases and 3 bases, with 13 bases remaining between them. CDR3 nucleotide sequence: TGTGCCAGCAGCCCCCCGCCCAGGGACACTGAAGCTTTCTTT. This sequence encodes CASSPPPRDTEAFF.

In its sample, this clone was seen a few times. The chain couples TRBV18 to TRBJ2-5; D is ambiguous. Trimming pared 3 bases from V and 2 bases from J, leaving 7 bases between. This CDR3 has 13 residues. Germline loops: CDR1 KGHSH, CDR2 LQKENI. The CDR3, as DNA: TGTGCCAGCTCACCCCTGTCGCAAGAGACCCAGTACTTC. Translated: CASSPLSQETQYF. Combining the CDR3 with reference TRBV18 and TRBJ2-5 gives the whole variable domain NAGVMQNPRHLVRRRGQEARLRCSPMKGHSHVYWYRQLPEEGLKFMVYLQKENIIDESGMPKERFSAEFPKEGPSILRIQQVVRGDSAAYFCASSPLSQETQYFGPGTRLLVL.

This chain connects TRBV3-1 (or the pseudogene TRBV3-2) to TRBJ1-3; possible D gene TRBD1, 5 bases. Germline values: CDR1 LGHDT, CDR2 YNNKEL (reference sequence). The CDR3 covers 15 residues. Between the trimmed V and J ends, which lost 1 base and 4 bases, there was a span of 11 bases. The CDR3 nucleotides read TGTGCCAGCAGCCAAGGTCCAGGGTACGGAAACACCATATATTTT. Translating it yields CASSQGPGYGNTIYF.

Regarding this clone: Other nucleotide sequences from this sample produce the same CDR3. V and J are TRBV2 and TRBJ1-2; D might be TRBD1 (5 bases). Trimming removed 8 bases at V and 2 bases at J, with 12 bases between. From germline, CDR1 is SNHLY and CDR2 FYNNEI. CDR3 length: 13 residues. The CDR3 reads CASSGQGNYGYTF. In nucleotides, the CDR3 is TGTGCCAGCTCCGGGCAGGGAAACTATGGCTACACCTTC.